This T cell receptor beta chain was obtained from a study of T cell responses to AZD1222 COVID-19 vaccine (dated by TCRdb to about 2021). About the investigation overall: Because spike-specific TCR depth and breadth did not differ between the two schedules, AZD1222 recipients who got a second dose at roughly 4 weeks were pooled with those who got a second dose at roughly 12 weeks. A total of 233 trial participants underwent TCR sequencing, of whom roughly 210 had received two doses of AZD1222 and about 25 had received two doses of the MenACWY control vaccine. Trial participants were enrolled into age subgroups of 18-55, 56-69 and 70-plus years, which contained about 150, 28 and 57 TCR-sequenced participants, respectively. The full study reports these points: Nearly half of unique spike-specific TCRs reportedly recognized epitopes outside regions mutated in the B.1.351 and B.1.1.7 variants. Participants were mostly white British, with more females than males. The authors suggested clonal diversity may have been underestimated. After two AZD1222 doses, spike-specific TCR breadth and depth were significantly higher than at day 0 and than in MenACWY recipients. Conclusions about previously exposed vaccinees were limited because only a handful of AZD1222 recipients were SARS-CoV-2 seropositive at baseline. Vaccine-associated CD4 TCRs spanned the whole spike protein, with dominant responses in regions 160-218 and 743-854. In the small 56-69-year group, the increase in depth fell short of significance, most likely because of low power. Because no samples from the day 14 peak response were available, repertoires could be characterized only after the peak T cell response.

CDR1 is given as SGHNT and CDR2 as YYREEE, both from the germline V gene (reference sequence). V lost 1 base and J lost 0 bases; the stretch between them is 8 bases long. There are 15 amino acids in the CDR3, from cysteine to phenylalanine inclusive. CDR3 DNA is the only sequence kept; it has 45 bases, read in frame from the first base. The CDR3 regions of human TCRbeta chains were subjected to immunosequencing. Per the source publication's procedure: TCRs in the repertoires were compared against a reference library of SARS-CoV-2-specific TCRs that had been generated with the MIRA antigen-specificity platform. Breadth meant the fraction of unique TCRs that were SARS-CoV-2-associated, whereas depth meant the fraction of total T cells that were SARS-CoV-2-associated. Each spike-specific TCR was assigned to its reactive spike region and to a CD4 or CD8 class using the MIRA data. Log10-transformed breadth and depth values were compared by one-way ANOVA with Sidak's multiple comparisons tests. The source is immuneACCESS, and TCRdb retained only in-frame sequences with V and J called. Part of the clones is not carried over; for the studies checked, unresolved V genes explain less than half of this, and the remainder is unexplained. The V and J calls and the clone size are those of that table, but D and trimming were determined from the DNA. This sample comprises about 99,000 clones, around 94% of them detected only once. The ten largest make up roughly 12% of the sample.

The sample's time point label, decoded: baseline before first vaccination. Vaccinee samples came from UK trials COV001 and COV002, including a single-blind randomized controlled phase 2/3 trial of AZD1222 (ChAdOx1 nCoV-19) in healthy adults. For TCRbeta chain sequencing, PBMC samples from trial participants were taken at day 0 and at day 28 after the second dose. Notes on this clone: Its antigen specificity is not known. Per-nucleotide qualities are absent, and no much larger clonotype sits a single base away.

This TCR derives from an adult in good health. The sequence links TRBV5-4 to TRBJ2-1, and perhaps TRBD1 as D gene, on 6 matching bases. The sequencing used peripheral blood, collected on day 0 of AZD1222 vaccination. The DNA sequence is TGTGCCAGCAGCTTGAAAGGGGGCTCCTACAATGAGCAGTTCTTC. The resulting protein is CASSLKGGSYNEQFF.